The present T cell receptor (beta chain) was sequenced within a study of blood T cell repertoires in COVID-19. Study-wide context: Sites across the United States, Italy and Spain contributed samples from acute and convalescent COVID-19.

The V gene's germline CDR1 is MNHEY and CDR2 SVGAGI. After removal of 4 bases from V and 3 bases from J, the junction contained 8 bases not matched to a gene. This CDR3 region has 16 residues. Here immunoSEQ multiplex PCR was the method, and the copy in TCRdb shows in-frame clones only, minus some. Among 80,000 to 100,000 clones, 70% to 90% were seen once, and the ten largest hold about 5%. The sequencing sample was made of peripheral blood. The chain is built from TRBV6-5 and TRBJ1-5, with 8 positions matching TRBD1. This TCR derives from a man aged 65-85 years with acute or convalescent COVID-19. CDR3 nucleotide sequence: TGTGCCAGCAGTTCCTGGACAGGGACCTCCAATCAGCCCCAGCATTTT. This sequence encodes CASSSWTGTSNQPQHF.